The 20 T cell receptor beta chains below come from one sample, sequenced in a study of T cell responses to AZD1222 COVID-19 vaccine. The data were produced by immunoSEQ multiplex PCR, yet TCRdb's version contains in-frame clones alone and is incomplete. The sample includes roughly 120,000 clones, more than 75% of them seen just once. The starting material was peripheral blood, obtained on day 0 of AZD1222 vaccination. The origin of the receptors is an adult in good health.

The V call is TRBV5-1, the J call TRBJ1-4, with D possibly being TRBD1 (6 bases). The CDR3 totals 16 residues. Germline V lookup: CDR1 SGHRS, CDR2 YFSETQ. Trimming removed 4 bases at V and 4 bases at J, with 17 bases between. The CDR3 reads CASSAIYRAHNEKLFF. In DNA form, the CDR3 reads TGCGCCAGCAGCGCCATCTACAGGGCCCATAATGAAAAACTGTTTTTT.

The chain has TRBV20-1 and TRBJ2-3; D is ambiguous. Germline CDR1 reads DFQATT; CDR2 reads SNEGSKA (reference sequence). The CDR3 runs to 11 residues. The V end lost 3 bases, the J end lost 11 bases, and 12 bases lay between the germline ends. CDR3: CSASGQVGQYF. CDR3 DNA sequence: TGCAGTGCTAGTGGGCAGGTTGGGCAGTATTTT.

The chain links TRBV7-2 to TRBJ2-3, with no clear D. The CDR3 totals 13 residues. The germline V gene has CDR1 SGHTA and CDR2 FQGNSA. V shed 0 bases and J shed 11 bases, with 12 bases lying between them. CDR3 residues: CASSLAPLRGQYF. CDR3 DNA sequence: TGTGCCAGCAGCTTAGCACCTCTCCGCGGGCAGTATTTT. The variable domain in full, completed from reference TRBV7-2 and TRBJ2-3, reads GAGVSQSPSNKVTEKGKDVELRCDPISGHTALYWYRQSLGQGLEFLIYFQGNSAPDKSGLPSDRFSAERTGGSVSTLTIQRTQQEDSAVYLCASSLAPLRGQYFGPGTRLTVL.

The V call is TRBV4-3, the J call TRBJ1-2, with D tentatively TRBD1 (6 bases). CDR1 is LGHNA, CDR2 YSLEER, per germline. Trimming removed 1 base from V and 2 bases from J, with 11 bases in between. This CDR3 contains 15 residues. CDR3 in amino acids: CASSQATGRNYGYTF. The CDR3 DNA reads TGCGCCAGCAGCCAAGCAACAGGGCGGAACTATGGCTACACCTTC.

The DNA of the CDR3 is TGTGCCACCACCGGACAGGGGGGTCTCGAAGCTTTCTTT. Translated: CATTGQGGLEAFF. The chain is built from TRBV12-3 or TRBV12-4 and TRBJ1-1; 10 positions agree with TRBD1. CDR3 length: 13 residues. The V segment lost 10 bases and the J segment 8 bases; nucleotides outside the gene matches: 10.

The J gene is TRBJ2-2, the V gene TRBV19; 11 bases map to TRBD1. This CDR3 has 14 amino acids. Germline V gives CDR1 LNHDA, CDR2 SQIVND (reference sequence). J lost 4 bases, V lost 8 bases, and 3 bases had no gene match. The CDR3 sequence: CASGQGAATGELFF. The CDR3 coding sequence is TGTGCCAGTGGACAGGGGGCGGCCACCGGGGAGCTGTTTTTT.

The chain recombines TRBV3-1 (or the pseudogene TRBV3-2) with TRBJ2-1; 7 bases align to TRBD2. Looked up from germline, CDR1 is LGHDT and CDR2 is YNNKEL (reference sequence). V was pared by 4 bases and J by 6 bases, with 9 bases of the junction left unmatched. CDR3 length equals 15 residues. The CDR3 DNA reads as TGTGCCAGCAGCCCTCTCCGGCGGGGGTCCAATGAGCAGTTCTTC. This sequence encodes CASSPLRRGSNEQFF.

In regard to this clone: Other DNA variants within this sample encode the same CDR3. CDR3 in DNA: TGTGCCAGCAGCTTAGGCCGCGATGAGCAGTTCTTC. Translated: CASSLGRDEQFF. This chain links TRBV7-9 with TRBJ2-1, with D unclear. V was shortened by 1 base and J by 8 bases, with 6 bases between the two germline ends. This CDR3 has 12 amino acids. Per the germline V gene, CDR1 is SEHNR and CDR2 is FQNEAQ (reference sequence).

V usage is TRBV6-5 and J usage is TRBJ1-2; 10 bases are a match to TRBD1. CDR3 length: 16 amino acids. CDR1 and CDR2 from the germline V gene are MNHEY and SVGAGI. V lost 4 bases and J lost 8; bases outside the gene matches: 13. CDR3 residues: CASSFTGTGVPGGYTF. The CDR3 DNA sequence: TGTGCCAGCAGTTTCACCGGGACAGGGGTCCCCGGGGGCTACACCTTC.

The V call is TRBV3-1 (or the pseudogene TRBV3-2), the J call TRBJ1-2; D gene uncertain. The CDR3 totals 13 residues. Trimming left V 4 bases short and J 4 bases short, with 10 bases between. Germline values: CDR1 LGHDT, CDR2 YNNKEL (reference sequence). CDR3 in DNA: TGTGCCAGCAGCCTAAAAGGTGGCTATGGCTACACCTTC. Amino acid sequence: CASSLKGGYGYTF.

This chain links TRBV7-2 with TRBJ1-5; D is uncertain. This CDR3 comprises 14 residues. The germline V gene has CDR1 SGHTA and CDR2 FQGNSA. V was cut by 1 base and J by 6 bases, with 10 bases left in between. The CDR3 coding sequence is TGTGCCAGCAGCTTAGACGTGTCGGTTCAGCCCCAGCATTTT. This encodes CASSLDVSVQPQHF.

The J gene is TRBJ2-5, the V gene TRBV5-1; possibly TRBD2 for D (5 bases). The CDR3 has 14 amino acids. Trimming left V 0 bases short and J 5 bases short, with 11 bases between. Germline values: CDR1 SGHRS, CDR2 YFSETQ. Here the CDR3 DNA reads TGCGCCAGCAGCTTGGAGGCGGGTGGGGAGACCCAGTACTTC. Its protein product is CASSLEAGGETQYF.

This chain connects TRBV5-1 to TRBJ1-5; weak D call: TRBD1 (5 bases). This CDR3 is built from 15 residues. CDR1 and CDR2 (germline): SGHRS, YFSETQ. The V gene lost 0 bases and the J gene lost 10 bases, with 17 bases spanning the gap. The CDR3 bases are TGCGCCAGCAGCTTGGGAGGGGCCCCCGGTGAACCCCAGCATTTT. Translated: CASSLGGAPGEPQHF.

The J gene is TRBJ1-6, the V gene TRBV18; D not certain. The CDR3 is made up of 15 amino acids. CDR1 and CDR2 (germline): KGHSH, LQKENI. V was clipped by 2 bases and J by 13 bases, with 18 bases between them. The CDR3 DNA is TGTGCCAGCTCACCAAGGACTGCCGACGGTGGGCCCCTCCACTTT. Its translation is CASSPRTADGGPLHF.

The CDR3 coding sequence is TGCAGCGTTGCCAGGGAAACCTCCATATATTTT. It encodes CSVARETSIYF. This chain links TRBV29-1 with TRBJ1-3, with a weak D call TRBD1 (5 bases). CDR3 length equals 11 residues. Trimming cost V 4 bases and J 11 bases, with 12 bases left between them. Germline V lookup: CDR1 SQVTM, CDR2 ANQGSEA.

This clone was observed many times. The gene calls are TRBV19 and TRBJ2-7; TRBD1 matches at 8 bases. The V segment lost 7 bases and the J segment 6 bases; nucleotides outside the gene matches: 11. This CDR3 spans 14 amino acids. CDR1 LNHDA and CDR2 SQIVND come from the germline V gene (reference sequence). The CDR3 nucleotides read TGTGCCAGTACCCTAGGGACAGGAATAGGCGAGCAGTACTTC. Its translation is CASTLGTGIGEQYF.

About this clone itself: At one end the junction does not follow the germline gene, possibly because of a read error. The chain has TRBV9 and TRBJ1-6; 7 bases map to TRBD1. Looked up from germline, CDR1 is SGDLS and CDR2 is YYNGEE. The CDR3 covers 17 residues. The CDR3 region is CASSPLQSGTVNSPLHF. CDR3 DNA: TGTGCCAGCAGCCCCCTTCAATCCGGGACAGTTAATTCGCCCCTCCACTTT.

The chain combines TRBV11-2 with TRBJ2-3; weak D call: TRBD1 (6 bases). V was shortened by 4 bases and J by 2 bases, with 10 bases between the two germline ends. The V gene's germline CDR1 is SGHAT and CDR2 FQNNGV. CDR3 length: 14 residues. In DNA form, the CDR3 reads TGTGCCAGCAGCTCCTGGGGGCTCACAGATACGCAGTATTTT. Its protein is CASSSWGLTDTQYF.

The rearrangement uses TRBV5-5 and TRBJ2-7, with D uncertain. Per germline, CDR1 SGHKS and CDR2 YYEKEE (reference sequence). CDR3 length equals 15 residues. With 3 bases removed from V and 2 bases from J, the gap between germline ends came to 15 bases. The DNA for the CDR3 is TGTGCCAGCAGCTCCGGTCGTGGCGGTCCCTACGAGCAGTACTTC. Its protein is CASSSGRGGPYEQYF.

The chain links TRBV7-2 to TRBJ2-1; the match to TRBD2 covers 8 bases. Per the germline V gene, CDR1 is SGHTA and CDR2 is FQGNSA. V gave up 4 bases and J gave up 8 bases; unmatched junction bases: 7. The CDR3 runs to 14 residues. The CDR3 loop reads CASSSVAGWDEQFF. The DNA for the CDR3 is TGTGCCAGCAGCTCCGTAGCGGGGTGGGATGAGCAGTTCTTC.